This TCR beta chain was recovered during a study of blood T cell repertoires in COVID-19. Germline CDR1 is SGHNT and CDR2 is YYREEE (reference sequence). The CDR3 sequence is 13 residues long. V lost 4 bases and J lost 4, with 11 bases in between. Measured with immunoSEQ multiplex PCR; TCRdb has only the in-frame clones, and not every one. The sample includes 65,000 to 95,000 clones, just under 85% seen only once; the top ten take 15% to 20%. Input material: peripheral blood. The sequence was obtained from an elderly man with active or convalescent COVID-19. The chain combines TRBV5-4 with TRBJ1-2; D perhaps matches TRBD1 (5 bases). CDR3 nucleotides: TGTGCCAGCAGCACGCAGGGCTCCTATGGCTACACCTTC. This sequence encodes CASSTQGSYGYTF.